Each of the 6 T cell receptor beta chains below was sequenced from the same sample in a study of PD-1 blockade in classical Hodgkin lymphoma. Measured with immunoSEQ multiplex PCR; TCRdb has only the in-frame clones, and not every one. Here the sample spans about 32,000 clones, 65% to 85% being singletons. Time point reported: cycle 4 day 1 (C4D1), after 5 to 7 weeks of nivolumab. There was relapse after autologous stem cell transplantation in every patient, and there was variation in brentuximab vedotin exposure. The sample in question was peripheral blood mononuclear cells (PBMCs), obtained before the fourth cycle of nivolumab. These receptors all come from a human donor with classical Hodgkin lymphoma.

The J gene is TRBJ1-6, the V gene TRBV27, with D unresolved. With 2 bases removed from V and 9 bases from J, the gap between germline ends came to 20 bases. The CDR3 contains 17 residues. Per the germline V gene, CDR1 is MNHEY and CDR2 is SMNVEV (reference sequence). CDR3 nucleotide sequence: TGTGCCAGCAGTTTAGTGGCACCCGGACTTGGGTTTTCACCCCTCCACTTT. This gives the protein CASSLVAPGLGFSPLHF.

The CDR3 here is CASSLVAIGAYEQYF. Here the CDR3 DNA reads TGTGCCAGCAGCTTAGTGGCCATCGGCGCCTACGAGCAGTACTTC. The chain recombines TRBV7-8 with TRBJ2-5; no clear D. Near its end, the DNA agrees better with TRBJ2-7, so the J call may be wrong. The CDR3 has 15 residues. Germline lookup yields CDR1 SGHVS and CDR2 FQNEAQ.

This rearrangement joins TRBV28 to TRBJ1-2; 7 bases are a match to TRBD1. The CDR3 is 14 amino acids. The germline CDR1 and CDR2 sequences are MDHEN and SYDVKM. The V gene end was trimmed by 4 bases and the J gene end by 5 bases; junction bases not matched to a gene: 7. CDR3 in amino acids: CASSYSGTAYGYTF. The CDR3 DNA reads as TGTGCCAGCAGTTATTCCGGGACAGCTTATGGCTACACCTTC.

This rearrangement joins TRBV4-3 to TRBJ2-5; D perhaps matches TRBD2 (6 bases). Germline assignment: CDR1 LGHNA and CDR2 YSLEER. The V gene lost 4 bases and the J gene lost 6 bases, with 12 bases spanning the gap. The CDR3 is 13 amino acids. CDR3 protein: CASSPPGGKTQYF. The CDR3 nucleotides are TGCGCCAGCAGCCCCCCGGGCGGGAAGACCCAGTACTTC.

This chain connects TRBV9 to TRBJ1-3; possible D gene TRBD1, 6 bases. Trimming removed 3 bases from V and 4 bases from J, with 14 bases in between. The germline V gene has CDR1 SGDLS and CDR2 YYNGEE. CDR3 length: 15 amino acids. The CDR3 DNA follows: TGTGCCAGCAGCGGGAGTCCCGGGACAGGAAACACCATATATTTT. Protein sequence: CASSGSPGTGNTIYF. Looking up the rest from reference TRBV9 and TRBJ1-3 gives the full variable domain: DSGVTQTPKHLITATGQRVTLRCSPRSGDLSVYWYQQSLDQGLQFLIQYYNGEERAKGNILERFSAQQFPDLHSELNLSSLELGDSALYFCASSGSPGTGNTIYFGEGSWLTVV.

In DNA, the CDR3 is TGTGCCAGCAGCAAGTGGGACGGACCCTACGAGCAGTACTTC. This sequence encodes CASSKWDGPYEQYF. This chain links TRBV7-9 with TRBJ2-7; D is possibly TRBD1 or TRBD2 (5 bases each). Per the germline V gene, CDR1 is SEHNR and CDR2 is FQNEAQ (reference sequence). The germline V and J ends were trimmed by 5 bases and 2 bases, with 13 bases remaining between them. This CDR3 is 14 amino acids long.